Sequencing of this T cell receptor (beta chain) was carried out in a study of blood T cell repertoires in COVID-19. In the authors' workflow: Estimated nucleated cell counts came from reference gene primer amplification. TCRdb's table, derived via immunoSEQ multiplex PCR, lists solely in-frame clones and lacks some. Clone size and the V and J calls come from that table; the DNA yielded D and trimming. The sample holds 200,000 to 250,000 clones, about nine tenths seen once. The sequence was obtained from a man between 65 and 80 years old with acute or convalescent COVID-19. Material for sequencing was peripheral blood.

In DNA form, the CDR3 reads TGTGCCAGCTCGGTAGCGGGGGCGAACATTCAGTACTTC. Translated: CASSVAGANIQYF. The chain has TRBV27 and TRBJ2-4; TRBD2 agrees at 9 bases. The ends lost 8 bases at V and 7 bases at J; junction bases unmatched: 6. The germline V gene has CDR1 MNHEY and CDR2 SMNVEV (reference sequence). This CDR3 contains 13 residues.